This record concerns one T cell receptor (beta chain) sequence. Its antigen remains unidentified. The junction differs from germline at one of its ends, possibly a read error. This sample was included in a study of T cells in Graves' hyperthyroidism and ophthalmopathy. Overall study results and limits: The model forecast ophthalmopathy, anticipating it by a median approximately 6 months before onset. From stable hyperthyroidism, ophthalmopathy was separated by a 13 V-J model.

When ophthalmopathy did not progress within 18 months, Graves' hyperthyroidism was considered stable. What was amplified from RNA transcripts were TCR beta CDR3 regions. Researchers ran a first-round RT-PCR on the TCR CDR3 using the HTBI primer set. TCRdb called the multiplex PCR reads again in MiXCR, with one record for every CDR3 protein. The table records around 350,000 distinct CDR3 sequences, under 20% of them present only once. The TCR originated in a woman aged 18-29 years with Graves' hyperthyroidism. The sequenced sample was blood.

CDR3 region: CASSLSGGTGLAKNIHYF. The CDR3 nucleotides are TGTGCCAGCAGCTTGTCCGGCGGGACAGGGCTAGCCAAAAACATTCATTACTTC. The V and J genes are TRBV11-1 and TRBJ2-4, with 9 positions matching TRBD1. Germline V gene data show CDR1 as SGHAT and CDR2 as FQDESV (reference sequence). This CDR3 region has 18 residues.